This entry is about one TCR beta chain. Profiled with immunoSEQ multiplex PCR; TCRdb holds only in-frame clones, not every one. Of fewer than 250,000 clones listed, 70% to 90% are singletons. The germline V and J ends were trimmed by 0 bases and 0 bases, with 27 bases remaining between them. This CDR3 contains 23 residues. Germline V gives CDR1 SGHDN, CDR2 FVKESK. This specimen comes from a study of blood T cell repertoires in COVID-19. The overall study: PBMCs, B-cell-depleted T cells, or T cells were the source of the cDNA or gDNA that made up the material.

The chain joins TRBV14 to TRBJ2-6; D may be TRBD1 (5 bases). Specimen: peripheral blood. This TCR derives from a woman of 80 years or more with acute or convalescent COVID-19. The CDR3 region has the DNA TGTGCCAGCAGCCAAGAGTCCCTTGCGTGGCAGGGAAGCCCATCCTCTGGGGCCAACGTCCTGACTTTC. It codes for CASSQESLAWQGSPSSGANVLTF.